A selection of T cell receptor beta chains follows, all from one sample in a study of CD8+ T cells in alopecia areata. The protocol was immunoSEQ multiplex PCR, while the TCRdb copy is restricted to in-frame clones and leaves out a portion. The repertoire holds just over 150,000 clones, with 40% to 65% as singletons. Sequenced here: CD8+ T cells sorted from blood, sampled at week 0. These receptors all stem from a human donor with alopecia areata. The CDR3 runs from the conserved cysteine through the conserved F or W. A D gene is named only where the DNA matches it firmly. Clone size is shown for a subset of rows, as once, few, many or a class of expanded clone.

clone size: NA; J gene: TRBJ2-2; V gene: TRBV9; D gene: TRBD2; CDR3 protein: CASSVPRTSGAGELFF; CDR3 DNA: TGTGCCAGCAGCGTACCCCGGACTAGCGGTGCCGGGGAGCTGTTTTTT
clone size: NA; J gene: TRBJ2-3; V gene: TRBV9; D gene: TRBD2; CDR3 protein: CASSVASSGGITDTQYF; CDR3 DNA: TGTGCCAGCAGCGTAGCGTCTAGCGGGGGTATCACAGATACGCAGTATTTT
clone size: NA; J gene: TRBJ2-3; V gene: TRBV30; D gene: NA; CDR3 protein: CACPGPREKDTDTQYF; CDR3 DNA: TGTGCCTGCCCCGGACCGAGGGAAAAAGACACAGATACGCAGTATTTT
clone size: NA; J gene: TRBJ1-2; V gene: TRBV10-3; D gene: NA; CDR3 protein: CAISDYGDGREGYTF; CDR3 DNA: TGTGCCATCAGTGACTACGGGGATGGAAGAGAGGGCTACACCTTC
clone size: NA; J gene: TRBJ2-1; V gene: TRBV6-5; D gene: TRBD2; CDR3 protein: CASRGLADGEQFF; CDR3 DNA: TGTGCCAGCCGCGGACTAGCGGATGGTGAGCAGTTCTTC
clone size: NA; J gene: TRBJ2-1; V gene: TRBV30; D gene: TRBD1; CDR3 protein: CAWTITGTGGSEQFF; CDR3 DNA: TGTGCCTGGACTATTACCGGGACAGGGGGCAGTGAGCAGTTCTTC
clone size: NA; J gene: TRBJ2-1; V gene: TRBV28; D gene: NA; CDR3 protein: CASSLVYNEQFF; CDR3 DNA: TGTGCCAGCAGTTTGGTCTACAATGAGCAGTTCTTC
clone size: few; J gene: TRBJ1-2; V gene: TRBV19; D gene: NA; CDR3 protein: CASKLGHGYTF; CDR3 DNA: TGTGCCAGTAAACTTGGACACGGCTACACCTTC
clone size: NA; J gene: TRBJ2-2; V gene: TRBV2; D gene: TRBD2; CDR3 protein: CASTQETSGGELFF; CDR3 DNA: TGTGCCAGCACCCAAGAGACTAGCGGCGGGGAGCTGTTTTTT
clone size: NA; J gene: TRBJ1-2; V gene: TRBV12-5; D gene: NA; CDR3 protein: CASGEELLDYTF; CDR3 DNA: TGTGCTAGTGGGGAGGAATTGTTGGACTACACCTTC
clone size: NA; J gene: TRBJ1-2; V gene: TRBV2; D gene: TRBD1; CDR3 protein: CASSPGTGTYGYTF; CDR3 DNA: TGTGCCAGCAGCCCCGGGACAGGCACCTATGGCTACACCTTC
clone size: many; J gene: TRBJ2-3; V gene: TRBV2; D gene: NA; CDR3 protein: CASSEPGRLTDTQYF; CDR3 DNA: TGTGCCAGCAGTGAGCCAGGGAGGTTAACAGATACGCAGTATTTT
clone size: NA; J gene: TRBJ2-7; V gene: TRBV2; D gene: NA; CDR3 protein: CASSPRSGYEQYF; CDR3 DNA: TGTGCCAGCAGCCCGCGATCCGGCTACGAGCAGTACTTC
clone size: NA; J gene: TRBJ2-7; V gene: TRBV4-3; D gene: NA; CDR3 protein: CASSQDPREYEQYF; CDR3 DNA: TGCGCCAGCAGCCAAGATCCAAGGGAATACGAGCAGTACTTC
clone size: few; J gene: TRBJ1-6; V gene: TRBV4-3; D gene: NA; CDR3 protein: CASSQERGVGSPLHF; CDR3 DNA: TGCGCCAGCAGCCAAGAACGGGGGGTTGGTTCACCCCTCCACTTT
clone size: NA; J gene: TRBJ2-2; V gene: TRBV7-9; D gene: NA; CDR3 protein: CAETPNTGELFF; CDR3 DNA: TGTGCCGAGACCCCGAACACCGGGGAGCTGTTTTTT
clone size: NA; J gene: TRBJ2-3; V gene: TRBV30; D gene: NA; CDR3 protein: CSAGESTDTQYF; CDR3 DNA: TGTTCGGCAGGGGAGTCCACAGATACGCAGTATTTT
clone size: few; J gene: TRBJ2-1; V gene: TRBV2; D gene: TRBD2; CDR3 protein: CASSETSGALYNEQFF; CDR3 DNA: TGTGCCAGCAGTGAAACTAGCGGGGCGCTCTACAATGAGCAGTTCTTC
clone size: NA; J gene: TRBJ2-5; V gene: TRBV5-6; D gene: NA; CDR3 protein: CASSPRRWVVGETQYF; CDR3 DNA: TGTGCCAGCAGCCCCCGGAGATGGGTGGTGGGGGAGACCCAGTACTTC
clone size: few; J gene: TRBJ1-1; V gene: TRBV4-3; D gene: NA; CDR3 protein: CASSQDQGLNTEAFF; CDR3 DNA: TGCGCCAGCAGCCAAGATCAGGGGCTGAACACTGAAGCTTTCTTT
clone size: NA; J gene: TRBJ1-1; V gene: TRBV9; D gene: TRBD1; CDR3 protein: CASSVDGLEGASTEAFF; CDR3 DNA: TGTGCCAGCAGCGTAGATGGGTTGGAGGGGGCTAGCACTGAAGCTTTCTTT
clone size: NA; J gene: TRBJ2-2; V gene: TRBV2; D gene: NA; CDR3 protein: CASRRGDTGELFF; CDR3 DNA: TGTGCCAGCCGAAGAGGGGACACCGGGGAGCTGTTTTTT
clone size: NA; J gene: TRBJ1-2; V gene: TRBV25-1; D gene: NA; CDR3 protein: CATETDGPLGYTF; CDR3 DNA: TGTGCCACCGAAACGGACGGACCTCTGGGCTACACCTTC
clone size: NA; J gene: TRBJ2-7; V gene: TRBV2; D gene: NA; CDR3 protein: CASRESHSSYEQYF; CDR3 DNA: TGTGCCAGCAGAGAGAGCCATAGCTCCTACGAGCAGTACTTC
clone size: few; J gene: TRBJ2-7; V gene: TRBV2; D gene: NA; CDR3 protein: CASSESGLSSYEQYF; CDR3 DNA: TGTGCCAGCAGTGAATCGGGACTTAGCTCCTACGAGCAGTACTTC
clone size: few; J gene: TRBJ2-7; V gene: TRBV4-3; D gene: NA; CDR3 protein: CASSQDRDASSYEQYF; CDR3 DNA: TGCGCCAGCAGCCAAGATCGGGACGCAAGCTCCTACGAGCAGTACTTC
clone size: NA; J gene: TRBJ2-5; V gene: TRBV6-6; D gene: NA; CDR3 protein: CASKLVVQETQYF; CDR3 DNA: TGTGCCAGCAAGTTAGTTGTACAAGAGACCCAGTACTTC
clone size: NA; J gene: TRBJ1-5; V gene: TRBV30; D gene: NA; CDR3 protein: CAWTAGGRQPQHF; CDR3 DNA: TGTGCCTGGACTGCGGGGGGCAGACAGCCCCAGCATTTT
clone size: NA; J gene: TRBJ1-6; V gene: TRBV27; D gene: TRBD1; CDR3 protein: CASSSHRGPNSPLHF; CDR3 DNA: TGTGCCAGCAGTAGCCACAGGGGACCGAATTCACCCCTCCACTTT
clone size: NA; J gene: TRBJ2-1; V gene: TRBV5-6; D gene: NA; CDR3 protein: CASSVRVVSEQFF; CDR3 DNA: TGTGCCAGCAGCGTGAGGGTGGTTTCGGAGCAGTTCTTC
clone size: NA; J gene: TRBJ1-2; V gene: TRBV27; D gene: NA; CDR3 protein: CASSLTMEVFNYGYTF; CDR3 DNA: TGTGCCAGCAGTTTAACAATGGAGGTCTTTAACTATGGCTACACCTTC
clone size: NA; J gene: TRBJ1-3; V gene: TRBV29-1; D gene: NA; CDR3 protein: CSVVGEKVGNTIYF; CDR3 DNA: TGCAGCGTTGTGGGGGAAAAGGTGGGAAACACCATATATTTT
clone size: few; J gene: TRBJ1-2; V gene: TRBV29-1; D gene: NA; CDR3 protein: CSVEDGTVYGYTF; CDR3 DNA: TGCAGCGTTGAAGATGGGACGGTCTATGGCTACACCTTC
clone size: NA; J gene: TRBJ2-3; V gene: TRBV27; D gene: NA; CDR3 protein: CASSWAGMGTDTQYF; CDR3 DNA: TGTGCCAGCAGTTGGGCAGGGATGGGCACAGATACGCAGTATTTT
clone size: NA; J gene: TRBJ2-7; V gene: TRBV19; D gene: NA; CDR3 protein: CASNAGGNNEQYF; CDR3 DNA: TGTGCCAGCAATGCAGGGGGGAACAACGAGCAGTACTTC
clone size: NA; J gene: TRBJ1-2; V gene: TRBV5-1; D gene: NA; CDR3 protein: CASAGPPTYGYTF; CDR3 DNA: TGCGCCAGCGCGGGTCCCCCTACCTATGGCTACACCTTC
clone size: NA; J gene: TRBJ2-5; V gene: TRBV9; D gene: NA; CDR3 protein: CASSRQAETQYF; CDR3 DNA: TGTGCCAGCAGCCGACAGGCGGAGACCCAGTACTTC
clone size: NA; J gene: TRBJ1-3; V gene: TRBV5-1; D gene: NA; CDR3 protein: CASSPDLATIYF; CDR3 DNA: TGCGCCAGCAGCCCCGACCTAGCAACCATATATTTT
clone size: once; J gene: TRBJ2-7; V gene: TRBV2; D gene: TRBD1; CDR3 protein: CAGRTGVNSYEQYF; CDR3 DNA: TGTGCCGGAAGGACAGGGGTCAACTCCTACGAGCAGTACTTC
clone size: NA; J gene: TRBJ2-7; V gene: TRBV5-1; D gene: NA; CDR3 protein: CASSLEGSSYEQYF; CDR3 DNA: TGCGCCAGCAGCTTGGAGGGCAGCTCCTACGAGCAGTACTTC
clone size: NA; J gene: TRBJ2-7; V gene: TRBV30; D gene: TRBD1; CDR3 protein: CAWSIGQGADEQYF; CDR3 DNA: TGTGCCTGGAGTATTGGACAGGGGGCCGACGAGCAGTACTTC
clone size: NA; J gene: TRBJ2-2; V gene: TRBV6-5; D gene: TRBD2; CDR3 protein: CASSTSGGSTGELFF; CDR3 DNA: TGTGCCAGCAGCACTAGCGGGGGCTCCACCGGGGAGCTGTTTTTT
clone size: NA; J gene: TRBJ2-3; V gene: TRBV9; D gene: NA; CDR3 protein: CASREGQSLKHIDTQYF; CDR3 DNA: TGTGCCAGCAGGGAGGGACAGTCCCTAAAACACATAGATACGCAGTATTTT
clone size: NA; J gene: TRBJ2-4; V gene: TRBV7-2; D gene: NA; CDR3 protein: CASSPLGAKNIQYF; CDR3 DNA: TGTGCCAGCAGCCCTCTAGGGGCCAAAAACATTCAGTACTTC
clone size: NA; J gene: TRBJ1-5; V gene: TRBV6-5; D gene: TRBD1; CDR3 protein: CASSPGTGLQPQHF; CDR3 DNA: TGTGCCAGCAGTCCCGGGACAGGGCTTCAGCCCCAGCATTTT
clone size: NA; J gene: TRBJ2-3; V gene: TRBV15; D gene: NA; CDR3 protein: CATTQHTGSTDTQYF; CDR3 DNA: TGTGCCACCACCCAGCACACTGGCAGCACAGATACGCAGTATTTT
clone size: NA; J gene: TRBJ1-5; V gene: TRBV5-6; D gene: NA; CDR3 protein: CASSPGGSRQPQHF; CDR3 DNA: TGTGCCAGCAGCCCTGGGGGGTCCCGGCAGCCCCAGCATTTT
clone size: NA; J gene: TRBJ2-3; V gene: TRBV4-3; D gene: NA; CDR3 protein: CASSQDLGTRDRDTQYF; CDR3 DNA: TGCGCCAGCAGCCAAGATCTTGGCACAAGGGATAGGGATACGCAGTATTTT
clone size: once; J gene: TRBJ2-6; V gene: TRBV1; D gene: NA; CDR3 protein: CTSSQKSVQPGANVLTF; CDR3 DNA: TGCACCAGCAGCCAAAAATCTGTACAGCCTGGGGCCAACGTCCTGACTTTC
clone size: few; J gene: TRBJ1-5; V gene: TRBV27; D gene: NA; CDR3 protein: CASSLAAYANQPQHF; CDR3 DNA: TGTGCCAGCAGTTTGGCGGCCTACGCCAATCAGCCCCAGCATTTT
clone size: many; J gene: TRBJ2-2; V gene: TRBV7-3; D gene: NA; CDR3 protein: CASGLTGTGELFF; CDR3 DNA: TGTGCCAGCGGACTGACGGGGACCGGGGAGCTGTTTTTT
clone size: NA; J gene: TRBJ2-5; V gene: TRBV7-6; D gene: NA; CDR3 protein: CASKVFQGETQYF; CDR3 DNA: TGTGCCAGCAAGGTTTTTCAGGGGGAGACCCAGTACTTC
clone size: NA; J gene: TRBJ2-7; V gene: TRBV29-1; D gene: NA; CDR3 protein: CSVGPWNSYEQYF; CDR3 DNA: TGCAGCGTGGGACCCTGGAATTCCTACGAGCAGTACTTC